A single sample is the source of the 16 T cell receptor beta chains below, sequenced in a study of regulatory dendritic cells for organ transplantation. Repertoires were generated with immunoSEQ multiplex PCR, while TCRdb's copy carries only in-frame clones and drops some. The profile shows around 29,000 clones, roughly 84% of them singletons. Sequencing was performed on naive CD8+ T cells from blood. As to subset: CD45RA+ naive T cells. Source of these receptors: a human donor in good health.

The V gene is TRBV19, the J gene TRBJ2-1; weak D call: TRBD1 (6 bases). V gave up 4 bases and J gave up 7 bases, with 11 bases separating them. The CDR3 runs 13 residues. Germline V gene lookup returns CDR1 LNHDA and CDR2 SQIVND (reference sequence). The CDR3 sequence is CASSTDRRNEQFF. CDR3 DNA sequence: TGTGCCAGTAGTACGGACAGAAGGAATGAGCAGTTCTTC.

The gene calls are TRBV11-2 and TRBJ2-7; tentatively, D is TRBD2 (5 bases). Between the trimmed V and J ends, which lost 4 bases and 4 bases, there was a span of 11 bases. From germline, CDR1 is SGHAT and CDR2 FQNNGV. The CDR3 has 13 residues. For the CDR3, the DNA is TGTGCCAGCAGCTCGTCGGGGAGATACGAGCAGTACTTC. Protein sequence: CASSSSGRYEQYF.

V is TRBV6-5 and J is TRBJ2-7, with D possibly matching TRBD2 (6 bases). V lost 5 bases and J lost 7, with 15 bases in between. CDR3 length equals 13 residues. Germline assignment: CDR1 MNHEY and CDR2 SVGAGI. The CDR3 reads CASSPLEGREQYF. The CDR3 nucleotides are TGTGCCAGCAGTCCCCTCGAGGGGAGGGAGCAGTACTTC.

This chain links TRBV5-1 with TRBJ2-7, with TRBD1 identical over 10 bases. The V gene end was trimmed by 4 bases and the J gene end by 2 bases; junction bases not matched to a gene: 6. CDR1 is SGHRS and CDR2 is YFSETQ in the germline V gene. The CDR3 runs to 15 residues. The CDR3 DNA follows: TGCGCCAGCAGCCGCTGGGGACAGGGGACCTACGAGCAGTACTTC. This sequence encodes CASSRWGQGTYEQYF.

This clone was detected only a few times. The V gene is TRBV5-6, the J gene TRBJ1-1; 9 bases are a match to TRBD1. Germline V gene lookup returns CDR1 SGHDT and CDR2 YYEEEE. CDR3 length: 12 residues. V lost 10 bases and J lost 4; bases outside the gene matches: 5. The CDR3 sequence is CAGQGPATEAFF. CDR3 bases: TGTGCCGGACAGGGGCCCGCCACTGAAGCTTTCTTT.

This clone is a singleton in its sample. The J gene is TRBJ2-1, the V gene TRBV5-5, with 10 bases matching TRBD1. The ends lost 3 bases at V and 8 bases at J; junction bases unmatched: 8. Germline V gene lookup returns CDR1 SGHKS and CDR2 YYEKEE (reference sequence). The CDR3 is made up of 15 amino acids. The CDR3 loop is CASSSWTGGGDEQFF. DNA for the CDR3: TGTGCCAGCAGCTCCTGGACAGGGGGAGGCGATGAGCAGTTCTTC.

The rearrangement uses TRBV9 and TRBJ1-2; 7 bases align to TRBD1. In germline, CDR1 is SGDLS, CDR2 YYNGEE. Germline trimming cut 0 bases from V and 0 bases from J; bases unmatched to any gene: 5. This CDR3 contains 16 residues. CDR3 coding DNA: TGTGCCAGCAGCGTAGGGGGACAGTATTCTAACTATGGCTACACCTTC. This codes for CASSVGGQYSNYGYTF.

V usage is TRBV19 and J usage is TRBJ2-5, with 9 bases aligning to TRBD1. The tail of the sequence fits TRBJ2-7 better, so the J call may be wrong. Germline V lookup: CDR1 LNHDA, CDR2 SQIVND (reference sequence). The CDR3 is made up of 15 amino acids. The CDR3 sequence is CASSLGQGGSYEQYF. As DNA, the CDR3 is TGTGCCAGTAGTCTGGGACAGGGTGGCTCCTACGAGCAGTACTTC.

The CDR3 reads CAISDTGTGVTNEKLFF. The CDR3 DNA reads TGTGCCATCAGTGATACCGGGACAGGGGTGACTAATGAAAAACTGTTTTTT. The chain joins TRBV10-3 to TRBJ1-4; 10 nucleotides match TRBD1. Germline assignment: CDR1 ENHRY and CDR2 SYGVKD. V shed 3 bases, J shed 2 bases, and the junction held 6 bases outside the gene matches. The CDR3 totals 17 residues.

The genes are TRBV4-3 and TRBJ1-4; 9 bases agree with TRBD1. The V and J ends lost 1 base and 8 bases, in that order; junction bases with no gene match: 8. This CDR3 region has 16 residues. CDR1 is LGHNA and CDR2 is YSLEER in the germline V gene. The CDR3 here is CASSQGLRTGAEKLFF. The CDR3 DNA reads TGCGCCAGCAGCCAAGGGTTAAGGACAGGGGCGGAAAAACTGTTTTTT.

The chain is built from TRBV6-6 and TRBJ2-1, with D maybe TRBD2 (6 bases). V lost 5 bases and J 7 bases, leaving 12 bases between the germline ends. This CDR3 has 13 amino acids. The V gene's germline CDR1 is MNHNY and CDR2 SVGAGI (reference sequence). The CDR3 DNA is TGTGCCAGCAGTGGGAGGTTACAGAATGAGCAGTTCTTC. It translates to CASSGRLQNEQFF.

The table lists this clone with a few counts. This chain uses TRBV9 with TRBJ1-2, with D possibly being TRBD1 (6 bases). The V gene's germline CDR1 is SGDLS and CDR2 YYNGEE. The CDR3 is 13 residues long. V lost 1 base to trimming and J lost 8 bases, with 12 bases between them. Written as DNA, the CDR3 is TGTGCCAGCAGCGTAACCACAGGGCACGGCTACACCTTC. Translated: CASSVTTGHGYTF.

The chain combines TRBV7-9 with TRBJ2-1; TRBD2 aligns across 11 bases. The J segment lost 8 bases and the V segment lost 1 base, leaving 4 bases of the junction unmatched. The CDR3 sequence is 15 residues long. Germline CDR1 reads SEHNR; CDR2 reads FQNEAQ (reference sequence). CDR3: CASSLGPSGGYEQFF. CDR3 bases: TGTGCCAGCAGCTTAGGTCCTAGCGGGGGGTATGAGCAGTTCTTC.

The CDR3: CASSAGQGGEKLFF. In DNA, the CDR3 is TGTGCCAGCAGCGCCGGACAGGGTGGCGAAAAACTGTTTTTT. This rearrangement joins TRBV7-9 to TRBJ1-4; 8 nucleotides match TRBD1. V dropped 5 bases and J dropped 8; count of bases not matched to a gene: 7. The CDR3 runs to 14 residues. From germline, CDR1 is SEHNR and CDR2 FQNEAQ (reference sequence).

The rearrangement uses TRBV13 and TRBJ2-1; 12 bases map to TRBD1. The germline V gene encodes CDR1 PRHDT and CDR2 FYEKMQ (reference sequence). The CDR3 covers 15 residues. V was clipped by 4 bases and J by 5 bases; unmatched bases: 3. CDR3 sequence reads: CASSSRDRGHNEQFF. As DNA, the CDR3 is TGTGCCAGCAGCTCCCGGGACAGGGGGCACAATGAGCAGTTCTTC.

The V gene is TRBV20-1, the J gene TRBJ2-1; D gene ambiguous. V shed 3 bases and J shed 9 bases, with 6 bases lying between them. CDR3 size: 10 residues. Germline lookup yields CDR1 DFQATT and CDR2 SNEGSKA (reference sequence). This CDR3 reads CSARNSEQFF. In nucleotides, the CDR3 is TGCAGTGCTAGGAATAGTGAGCAGTTCTTC.